The rows below give T cell receptor beta chains drawn from one sample of a study of T cells in Graves' hyperthyroidism and ophthalmopathy. TCRdb ran MiXCR on the multiplex PCR reads and lists one entry per CDR3 protein. The top ten clones hold around 13% of a sample with approximately 690,000 distinct CDR3 sequences, about 14% of them seen once. Sequencing was performed on blood. These receptor sequences come from a woman in her 50s with Graves' ophthalmopathy. Each CDR3 is given with its conserved first and last residue. Fields, in order: D gene, clone size, J gene, V gene, CDR3 length, CDR3 DNA, CDR3 protein. The D gene is left open where the match is weak. The listing skips clone size in some rows; elsewhere it reads once, few, many or a size class.

d_gene: .; abundance: few; j_gene: TRBJ2-2; v_gene: TRBV4-3; len: 19; CDR3nt: TGCGCCAGCAGCCAACTACCATATAATCCGGGACTTCAGGCCGGGGAGCTGTTTTTT; CDR3aa: CASSQLPYNPGLQAGELFF
d_gene: .; abundance: many; j_gene: TRBJ1-2; v_gene: TRBV3-1; len: 16; CDR3nt: TGTGCCAGCAGCCAAGCCCGGACACGACCTAACTATGGCTACACCTTC; CDR3aa: CASSQARTRPNYGYTF
d_gene: .; abundance: few; j_gene: TRBJ2-1; v_gene: TRBV9; len: 14; CDR3nt: TGTGCCAGCAGTTCCCTACTAGCAATACATGAGCAGTTCTTC; CDR3aa: CASSSLLAIHEQFF
d_gene: .; abundance: many; j_gene: TRBJ2-7; v_gene: TRBV7-3; len: 15; CDR3nt: TGTGCCAGCAGCTTACGGGCAGGGGCTTCCTACGAGCAGTACTTC; CDR3aa: CASSLRAGASYEQYF
d_gene: TRBD2; abundance: many; j_gene: TRBJ2-7; v_gene: TRBV11-3; len: 20; CDR3nt: TGCGCCAGCAGCTTAGAATCAATGGGAATTGGACTAGCGGACGGATACGAGCAGTACTTC; CDR3aa: CASSLESMGIGLADGYEQYF
d_gene: .; abundance: many; j_gene: TRBJ2-7; v_gene: TRBV28; len: 15; CDR3nt: TGTGCCAGCAGCTTACTCCCTGGACAGACCTACGAGCAGTACTTC; CDR3aa: CASSLLPGQTYEQYF
d_gene: .; abundance: few; j_gene: TRBJ1-1; v_gene: TRBV27; len: 11; CDR3nt: TGTGCCAGCGCCCGAGGAACTGAAGCTTTCTTT; CDR3aa: CASARGTEAFF
d_gene: .; abundance: .; j_gene: TRBJ1-1; v_gene: TRBV15; len: 14; CDR3nt: TGTGCCACCAGCACTGGTGCTTCCGTCACTGAAGCTTTCTTT; CDR3aa: CATSTGASVTEAFF
d_gene: TRBD2; abundance: few; j_gene: TRBJ2-1; v_gene: TRBV27; len: 16; CDR3nt: TGTGCCAGCAGAAACATAGTAGCGGGCTCCTACAATGAGCAGTTCTTC; CDR3aa: CASRNIVAGSYNEQFF
d_gene: .; abundance: few; j_gene: TRBJ1-6; v_gene: TRBV20-1; len: 15; CDR3nt: TGCAGTGCAAACACAGGACCCGATGTGGATTCACCCCTCCACTTT; CDR3aa: CSANTGPDVDSPLHF
d_gene: .; abundance: many; j_gene: TRBJ2-3; v_gene: TRBV28; len: 17; CDR3nt: TGTGCCAGCAGCCCGGCGGGTCAAGGGCAGGGCACAGATACGCAGTATTTT; CDR3aa: CASSPAGQGQGTDTQYF
d_gene: .; abundance: few; j_gene: TRBJ2-2; v_gene: TRBV3-1; len: 16; CDR3nt: TGTGCCAGCAGCCAAGGGGATGAGGGATTTGGCGGGGAGCTGTTTTTT; CDR3aa: CASSQGDEGFGGELFF
d_gene: TRBD1; abundance: once; j_gene: TRBJ2-1; v_gene: TRBV7-8; len: 15; CDR3nt: TGTGCCAGCAGCCCCGGACAGGGGGTAGGGGATGAGCAGTTCTTC; CDR3aa: CASSPGQGVGDEQFF
d_gene: .; abundance: many; j_gene: TRBJ1-2; v_gene: TRBV28; len: 13; CDR3nt: TGTGCCAGCAGTTTATTCTTTTCGGATGGCTACACCTTC; CDR3aa: CASSLFFSDGYTF
d_gene: TRBD1; abundance: once; j_gene: TRBJ2-7; v_gene: TRBV6-5; len: 22; CDR3nt: TGTGCCAGCAGTTACTCAACCAGTTCGGGGGACAGGGGAATACTTATCTCCTACGAGCAGTACTTC; CDR3aa: CASSYSTSSGDRGILISYEQYF
d_gene: .; abundance: many; j_gene: TRBJ1-2; v_gene: TRBV29-1; len: 13; CDR3nt: TGCAGCGTTGAAGTTAGGGGTTTATATGGCTACACCTTC; CDR3aa: CSVEVRGLYGYTF
d_gene: TRBD2; abundance: .; j_gene: TRBJ2-2; v_gene: TRBV12-3/TRBV12-4; len: 15; CDR3nt: TGTGCCAGCAGCCCTAGCGGGAGCTACACCGGGGAGCTGTTTTTT; CDR3aa: CASSPSGSYTGELFF
d_gene: TRBD2; abundance: once; j_gene: TRBJ2-2; v_gene: TRBV2; len: 17; CDR3nt: TGTGCCAGCAGTGAGGGACTAGCGGGAGTACACACCGGGGAGCTGTTTTTT; CDR3aa: CASSEGLAGVHTGELFF
d_gene: .; abundance: many; j_gene: TRBJ1-5; v_gene: TRBV6-1; len: 16; CDR3nt: TGTGCCAGCAGCCTAATGAACAGGGTTGGCAATCAGCCCCAGCATTTT; CDR3aa: CASSLMNRVGNQPQHF
d_gene: TRBD2; abundance: .; j_gene: TRBJ2-2; v_gene: TRBV7-6; len: 15; CDR3nt: TGTGCCAGCCGTCTTGGCGGGAGAGAGGACGGGGAGCTGTTTTTT; CDR3aa: CASRLGGREDGELFF
d_gene: TRBD2; abundance: .; j_gene: TRBJ2-1; v_gene: TRBV6-1; len: 16; CDR3nt: TGTGCCAGCAGTTCCCGGGGGGGGCGGTCCTACAATGAGCAGTTCTTC; CDR3aa: CASSSRGGRSYNEQFF
d_gene: .; abundance: many; j_gene: TRBJ1-2; v_gene: TRBV20-1; len: 11; CDR3nt: TGCAGTGCGCGGGGATTTGGTGGCTACACCTTC; CDR3aa: CSARGFGGYTF
d_gene: TRBD1; abundance: .; j_gene: TRBJ2-4; v_gene: TRBV3-1; len: 17; CDR3nt: TGTGCCAGCAGCCGCGACCGGGACAGGGTTACCAAAAACATTCAGTACTTC; CDR3aa: CASSRDRDRVTKNIQYF
d_gene: TRBD1; abundance: .; j_gene: TRBJ2-7; v_gene: TRBV5-1; len: 14; CDR3nt: TGCGCCAGCAGTTTTGGACAGGGGAGCAACGAGCAGTACTTC; CDR3aa: CASSFGQGSNEQYF
d_gene: TRBD2; abundance: few; j_gene: TRBJ2-1; v_gene: TRBV20-1; len: 14; CDR3nt: TGCAGTGCTAAATCTAGCGGGAAGGGGAATGAGCAGTTCTTC; CDR3aa: CSAKSSGKGNEQFF
d_gene: .; abundance: .; j_gene: TRBJ1-1; v_gene: TRBV29-1; len: 13; CDR3nt: TGCAGCGTTGTTCGACAGATGAACACTGAAGCTTTCTTT; CDR3aa: CSVVRQMNTEAFF
d_gene: TRBD2; abundance: many; j_gene: TRBJ2-3; v_gene: TRBV18; len: 17; CDR3nt: TGTGCCAGCTCACCATCCCTCGGAGCGGGAGACACAGATACGCAGTATTTT; CDR3aa: CASSPSLGAGDTDTQYF
d_gene: .; abundance: many; j_gene: TRBJ1-1; v_gene: TRBV30; len: 13; CDR3nt: TGTGCCTGGATTCCGGCAGGGCCGACTGAAGCTTTCTTT; CDR3aa: CAWIPAGPTEAFF
d_gene: .; abundance: few; j_gene: TRBJ2-2; v_gene: TRBV7-8; len: 13; CDR3nt: TGTGCAGGGGGGGTGAGAGTAGCCGGGGAGCTGTTTTTT; CDR3aa: CAGGVRVAGELFF
d_gene: .; abundance: .; j_gene: TRBJ2-2; v_gene: TRBV9; len: 15; CDR3nt: TGTGCCAGCAGCGTGCCAGACACGAACACCGGGGAGCTGTTTTTT; CDR3aa: CASSVPDTNTGELFF
d_gene: .; abundance: .; j_gene: TRBJ1-5; v_gene: TRBV19; len: 13; CDR3nt: TGTGCCAGTAGTATCCTCTTTAATCAGCCCCAGCATTTT; CDR3aa: CASSILFNQPQHF
d_gene: .; abundance: many; j_gene: TRBJ2-1; v_gene: TRBV24-1; len: 15; CDR3nt: TGTGCCACCAGTGACCGACTAGAGTGGTCCAATGAGCAGTTCTTC; CDR3aa: CATSDRLEWSNEQFF
d_gene: TRBD2; abundance: many; j_gene: TRBJ2-3; v_gene: TRBV7-2; len: 16; CDR3nt: TGTGCCAGCAGCTTTATCCTAGCGGCTAGCACAGATACGCAGTATTTT; CDR3aa: CASSFILAASTDTQYF
d_gene: .; abundance: few; j_gene: TRBJ2-3; v_gene: TRBV7-9; len: 17; CDR3nt: TGTGCCAGCAGCTTAGCTGGGGGCCGGGGGGTCACAGATACGCAGTATTTT; CDR3aa: CASSLAGGRGVTDTQYF
d_gene: .; abundance: many; j_gene: TRBJ2-3; v_gene: TRBV7-8; len: 15; CDR3nt: TGTGCCAGCAGCTTAGACCCAGGCCGGACGAATACGCAGTATTTT; CDR3aa: CASSLDPGRTNTQYF
d_gene: .; abundance: few; j_gene: TRBJ2-7; v_gene: TRBV29-1; len: 13; CDR3nt: TGCAGCGTTACTAAGCGTTCTCGAGGCGAGCAGTACTTC; CDR3aa: CSVTKRSRGEQYF
d_gene: TRBD1; abundance: many; j_gene: TRBJ2-1; v_gene: TRBV5-1; len: 14; CDR3nt: TGCGCCAGCAGCTTGCAGACAGGGGGGAATGAGCAGTTCTTC; CDR3aa: CASSLQTGGNEQFF
d_gene: .; abundance: .; j_gene: TRBJ2-1; v_gene: TRBV6-4; len: 12; CDR3nt: TGTGCCAGCAGTGACGCCGCGGGTGAGCAGTTCTTC; CDR3aa: CASSDAAGEQFF
d_gene: .; abundance: many; j_gene: TRBJ1-2; v_gene: TRBV3-1; len: 15; CDR3nt: TGTGCCAGCAGCCGATTCTCCAGGGATAACTATGGCTACACCTTC; CDR3aa: CASSRFSRDNYGYTF
d_gene: TRBD1; abundance: many; j_gene: TRBJ1-1; v_gene: TRBV28; len: 15; CDR3nt: TGTGCCAGCAGTTTCGTAGGACAGGGATCGACCGAAGCTTTCTTT; CDR3aa: CASSFVGQGSTEAFF
d_gene: .; abundance: .; j_gene: TRBJ1-2; v_gene: TRBV4-2; len: 16; CDR3nt: TGTGCCAGCAGCCAAGAAGTTTTCCGAGGCAGCTATGGCTACACCTTC; CDR3aa: CASSQEVFRGSYGYTF
d_gene: TRBD2; abundance: many; j_gene: TRBJ2-1; v_gene: TRBV11-3; len: 16; CDR3nt: TGTGCCAGCAGCTCTCTGGGGGCGGGAGGGTACAATGAGCAGTTCTTC; CDR3aa: CASSSLGAGGYNEQFF
d_gene: .; abundance: few; j_gene: TRBJ2-7; v_gene: TRBV2; len: 11; CDR3nt: .; CDR3aa: CASSSSGRHSF
d_gene: TRBD2; abundance: many; j_gene: TRBJ2-7; v_gene: TRBV20-1; len: 15; CDR3nt: TGCAGTGCCCCGGATAGCGGGCTAGGGCGGGTCGAGCAGTACTTC; CDR3aa: CSAPDSGLGRVEQYF
d_gene: TRBD1; abundance: few; j_gene: TRBJ1-5; v_gene: TRBV6-1; len: 16; CDR3nt: TGTGCCAGCAGACGACAGGGGAGTAGAAGCAATCAGCCCCAGCATTTT; CDR3aa: CASRRQGSRSNQPQHF
d_gene: .; abundance: few; j_gene: TRBJ2-3; v_gene: TRBV7-7; len: 15; CDR3nt: TGTGCTAGCAGCTTAGGTCTGGGGGCGGCAGATACGCAGTATTTT; CDR3aa: CASSLGLGAADTQYF
d_gene: TRBD2; abundance: many; j_gene: TRBJ2-7; v_gene: TRBV4-1; len: 16; CDR3nt: TGCGCCAGCAGCGGGGGACTAGCGGGAGTCGAGGCCGAGCAGTACTTC; CDR3aa: CASSGGLAGVEAEQYF
d_gene: TRBD2; abundance: once; j_gene: TRBJ2-2; v_gene: TRBV7-9; len: 15; CDR3nt: TGTGCCAGCAGCAAACTAGCGGAGAACACCGGGGAGCTGTTTTTT; CDR3aa: CASSKLAENTGELFF
d_gene: .; abundance: .; j_gene: TRBJ2-1; v_gene: TRBV14; len: 15; CDR3nt: TGTGCCAGCAGCCAAGATGGTAGTTCCCCCGGTGAGCAGTTCTTC; CDR3aa: CASSQDGSSPGEQFF